This T cell receptor beta chain is from a study of T cell repertoires in cytomegalovirus infection. Study information: CMV infection together with matching HLA type was indicated by public TCR beta signatures.

This clonotype was seen many times. The CDR3 is 14 amino acids. Germline V gene sequence: CDR1 SGHTA, CDR2 FQGNSA. V lost 2 bases and J 0 bases, leaving 8 bases between the germline ends. TCRdb redid the calling of the reads with MiXCR, one entry per CDR3 protein. The data show approximately 320,000 distinct CDR3 sequences, with more than 8% seen just once and 3.5% to 4.5% held by the top ten. The rearrangement links TRBV7-2 to TRBJ2-7; D remains ambiguous. The receptor was isolated from a human donor in good health (CMV status not recorded). Some clones in this sample may be carry-over from other donors' samples. The sequencing input was PBMCs. As DNA, the CDR3 is TGTGCCAGCAGCTTAAGGACGCACTCCTACGAGCAGTACTTC. Protein sequence: CASSLRTHSYEQYF.